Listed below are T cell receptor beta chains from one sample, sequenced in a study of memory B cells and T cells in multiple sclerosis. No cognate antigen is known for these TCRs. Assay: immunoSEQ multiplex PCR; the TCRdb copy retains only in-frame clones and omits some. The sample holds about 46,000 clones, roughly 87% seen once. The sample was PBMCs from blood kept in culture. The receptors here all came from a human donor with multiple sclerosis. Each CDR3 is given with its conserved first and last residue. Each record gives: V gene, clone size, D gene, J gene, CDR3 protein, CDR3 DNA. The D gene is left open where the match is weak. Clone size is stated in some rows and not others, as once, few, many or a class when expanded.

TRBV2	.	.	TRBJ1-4	CASSESMNEKLFF	TGTGCCAGCAGTGAATCCATGAATGAAAAACTGTTTTTT
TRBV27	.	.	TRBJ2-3	CASSSSGRSTDTQYF	TGTGCCAGCAGTTCCAGCGGAAGGAGCACAGATACGCAGTATTTT
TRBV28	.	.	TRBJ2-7	CAISVLASGEQYF	TGTGCCATCTCAGTTTTGGCCTCGGGCGAGCAGTACTTC
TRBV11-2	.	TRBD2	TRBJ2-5	CASSLVPGLAGGAETQYF	TGTGCCAGCAGCTTAGTTCCGGGACTAGCGGGGGGTGCCGAGACCCAGTACTTC
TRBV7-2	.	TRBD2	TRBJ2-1	CASSLVGGDEQFF	TGTGCCAGCAGCTTAGTCGGGGGGGATGAGCAGTTCTTC
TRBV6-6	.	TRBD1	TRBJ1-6	CASSPRVGTGDSPLHF	TGTGCCAGCAGCCCCCGGGTTGGGACAGGGGACTCACCCCTCCACTTT
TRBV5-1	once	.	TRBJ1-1	CASSLHTGGTEAFF	TGCGCCAGCAGCTTGCACACCGGTGGCACTGAAGCTTTCTTT
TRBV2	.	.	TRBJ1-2	CASSPGFGGYTF	TGTGCCAGCAGTCCAGGGTTTGGTGGCTACACCTTC
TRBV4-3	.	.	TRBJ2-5	CASSQGGTLETQYF	TGCGCCAGCAGCCAAGGCGGGACTCTTGAGACCCAGTACTTC
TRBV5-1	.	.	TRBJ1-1	CASSLVAGGNTEAFF	TGCGCCAGCAGCTTGGTTGCAGGTGGGAACACTGAAGCTTTCTTT
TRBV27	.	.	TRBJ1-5	CASSPLNQPQHF	TGTGCCAGCAGTCCACTTAATCAGCCCCAGCATTTT
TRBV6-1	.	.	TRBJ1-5	CASTRSNQPQHF	TGTGCCAGCACCAGGAGCAATCAGCCCCAGCATTTT
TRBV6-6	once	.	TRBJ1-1	CASINPQGTEAFF	TGTGCCAGCATCAACCCCCAGGGAACTGAAGCTTTCTTT
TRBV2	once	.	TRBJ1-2	CASVLERGYGYTF	TGTGCCAGCGTACTGGAAAGGGGTTACGGCTACACCTTC
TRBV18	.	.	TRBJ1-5	CASSPYDSNQPQHF	TGTGCCAGCTCACCGTATGATAGCAATCAGCCCCAGCATTTT
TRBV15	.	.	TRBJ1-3	CATSARPSYSGNTIYF	TGTGCCACCAGCGCAAGACCCTCTTACTCTGGAAACACCATATATTTT
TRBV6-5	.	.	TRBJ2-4	CASGLGNIQYF	TGTGCCAGCGGGCTGGGAAACATTCAGTACTTC
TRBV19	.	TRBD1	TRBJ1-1	CASSYRQGTEAFF	TGTGCCAGTAGTTACCGACAGGGAACTGAAGCTTTCTTT
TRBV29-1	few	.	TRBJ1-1	CSSTLNTEAFF	TGCAGCTCCACCCTGAACACTGAAGCTTTCTTT
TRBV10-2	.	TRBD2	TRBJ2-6	CASSERVGPGGYAGANVLTF	TGCGCCAGCAGTGAGAGAGTAGGTCCGGGAGGTTATGCTGGGGCCAACGTCCTGACTTTC
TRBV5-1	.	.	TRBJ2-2	CASSYRQRYTGELFF	TGCGCCAGCAGCTACAGACAGAGATACACCGGGGAGCTGTTTTTT
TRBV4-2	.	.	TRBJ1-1	CASSQARRANTEAFF	TGTGCCAGCAGCCAAGCCCGCCGCGCGAACACTGAAGCTTTCTTT
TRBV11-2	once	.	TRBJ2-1	CASSLGQATLNEQFF	TGTGCCAGCAGCTTAGGCCAGGCTACTCTCAATGAGCAGTTCTTC
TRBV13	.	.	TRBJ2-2	CASRQGHWTGELFF	TGTGCCAGCCGCCAGGGGCATTGGACCGGGGAGCTGTTTTTT
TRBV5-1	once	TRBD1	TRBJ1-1	CASSQSSGTGRDTEAFF	TGCGCCAGCAGCCAATCCTCCGGGACAGGGAGAGACACTGAAGCTTTCTTT
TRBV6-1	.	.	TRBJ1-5	CASSDGYSNQPQHF	TGTGCCAGCAGTGACGGTTATAGCAATCAGCCCCAGCATTTT
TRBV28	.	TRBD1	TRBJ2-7	CASSPQTGALYEQYF	TGTGCCAGCAGTCCCCAGACAGGGGCCCTCTACGAGCAGTACTTC
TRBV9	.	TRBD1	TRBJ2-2	CASSVGTANTGELFF	TGTGCCAGCAGCGTCGGGACAGCGAACACCGGGGAGCTGTTTTTT
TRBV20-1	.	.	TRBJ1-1	CSARRVTEAFF	TGCAGTGCTAGGCGGGTTACTGAAGCTTTCTTT
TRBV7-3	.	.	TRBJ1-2	CASSPQGGYGYTF	TGTGCCAGCAGCCCACAGGGAGGCTATGGCTACACCTTC
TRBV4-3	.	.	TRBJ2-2	CASKKRAGSTGELFF	TGCGCCAGCAAAAAAAGAGCAGGCTCCACCGGGGAGCTGTTTTTT
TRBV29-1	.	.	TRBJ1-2	CSVVHSHLNYGYTF	TGCAGCGTTGTCCACAGCCATCTGAACTATGGCTACACCTTC
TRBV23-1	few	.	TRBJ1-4	CASSRQSKLFF	TGCGCCAGCAGTCGTCAGAGTAAACTGTTTTTT